Below, one TCR beta chain is given with its context. Its antigen is as yet unknown. The data were taken from a study of cytomegalovirus exposure and HLA in healthy donors. Study-level background: The Caucasian-associated ancestry cluster held roughly 80% of around 380 genotyped donors. General study findings and limits: V- and J-gene trimming in TCR beta was tied to a missense DCLRE1C variant by an analysis performed later. As immune exposure information, only CMV serostatus was available. Generally TCR sequences proved uncommon, though certain public TCRs appeared in numerous donors.

The study ran its PCR with 60 Vbeta and 13 Jbeta primers. TCRdb keeps only in-frame clones here, not all; method: immunoSEQ multiplex PCR. Altogether 150,000 to 200,000 clones are present, 70% to 80% being singletons, with the ten largest covering less than 2.5%. The germline gives CDR1 SGHTA, CDR2 FQGNSA. With V trimmed by 5 bases and J by 2 bases, 6 bases remained unmatched. This CDR3 contains 15 residues. The source is a woman aged 45-65 years in good health and CMV-seronegative. This chain joins TRBV7-2 and TRBJ2-1, with 7 bases matching TRBD1. The sequenced material came from PBMCs. DNA of the CDR3: TGTGCCAGCAGCCCAACAGGGGACCCCTACAATGAGCAGTTCTTC. Translated: CASSPTGDPYNEQFF.